Listed below are T cell receptor beta chains from one sample, sequenced in a study of metastatic and nonmetastatic thyroid tumors. TCRdb redid the clone calls on the PCR reads using MiXCR. The table records around 37,000 clones, roughly a quarter of them present only once. The sequencing input was tumor tissue. These receptors came from a female donor with papillary thyroid cancer or a benign thyroid nodule (not recorded which). Some clones in this sample may be carry-over from other donors' samples. Each CDR3 is given with its conserved first and last residue. A D gene is named only where the DNA matches it firmly. Some rows mark clone size as missing; the rest say once, few, many or name a class of expanded clone.

V,size,J,D,CDR3,DNA
TRBV5-1,-,TRBJ2-6,TRBD2,CASNLVSSGSVRAGANVLTF,TGCGCCAGCAACTTGGTGTCTAGCGGTAGTGTTCGGGCTGGGGCCAACGTCCTGACTTTC
TRBV4-3,many,TRBJ2-7,-,CASSQQAGPYEQYF,TGCGCCAGCAGCCAGCAGGCGGGACCCTACGAGCAGTACTTC
TRBV28,-,TRBJ1-2,-,CASSLLVGNTNSGGLYGYTF,TGTGCCAGCAGTTTATTGGTCGGGAACACAAACAGCGGGGGGCTCTATGGCTACACCTTC
TRBV28,-,TRBJ1-2,-,CASSLPGINYCYTF,TGTGCCAGCAGCCTACCCGGGATTAACTATTGCTACACCTTC
TRBV24-1,many,TRBJ1-2,TRBD1,CATSDTGQGLDGYTF,TGTGCCACCAGTGATACCGGACAGGGACTCGACGGCTACACCTTC
TRBV11-2,-,TRBJ1-1,-,CASSHRTANTEAFF,TGTGCCAGCAGCCATAGGACAGCGAACACTGAAGCTTTCTTT
TRBV5-1,-,TRBJ1-4,-,CASSLGGEKLFF,TGCGCCAGCAGCTTGGGGGGTGAAAAACTGTTTTTT
TRBV30,-,TRBJ1-2,-,CACPGGRGVYGYTF,TGTGCCTGTCCGGGGGGGCGGGGAGTCTATGGCTACACCTTC
TRBV6-6,-,TRBJ1-4,-,CASSYSGQVNEKLFF,TGTGCCAGCAGTTACTCGGGACAAGTCAATGAAAAACTGTTTTTT
TRBV10-3,many,TRBJ1-2,TRBD1,CAISKGTGENYGYTF,TGTGCCATCAGTAAGGGGACAGGGGAGAACTATGGCTACACCTTC
TRBV6-5,many,TRBJ2-5,TRBD2,CASSYLGLAGGETQYF,TGTGCCAGCAGTTACCTCGGTCTAGCGGGGGGGGAGACCCAGTACTTC
TRBV4-1,many,TRBJ2-3,-,CASSQPGIRSDTQYF,TGCGCCAGCAGCCAACCGGGAATCCGATCAGATACGCAGTATTTT
TRBV28,few,TRBJ2-7,-,CASSLDLTGAEQYF,TGTGCCAGCAGTTTAGACCTCACGGGGGCGGAGCAGTACTTC
TRBV3-1,many,TRBJ2-5,TRBD2,CASSPAGLVKETQYF,TGTGCCAGCAGCCCCGCCGGACTAGTTAAGGAGACCCAGTACTTC
TRBV4-2,many,TRBJ2-3,-,CASSQEQVGTTDTQYF,TGTGCCAGCAGCCAAGAACAGGTGGGCACTACAGATACGCAGTATTTT
TRBV20-1,-,TRBJ2-3,-,CSAREVQNTDTQYF,TGCAGTGCTAGAGAGGTACAGAACACAGATACGCAGTATTTT
TRBV7-2,-,TRBJ2-7,-,CASSPSAGSYEQYF,TGTGCCAGCAGCCCATCGGCGGGCTCCTACGAGCAGTACTTC
TRBV6-1,-,TRBJ1-1,-,CASRYLLNTEAFF,TGTGCCAGCAGATACCTCCTAAACACTGAAGCTTTCTTT
TRBV20-1,-,TRBJ1-2,TRBD1,CSAREPGQGSDTF,TGCAGTGCTAGGGAACCGGGACAGGGCTCCGACACCTTC
TRBV7-9,few,TRBJ1-1,TRBD1,CASSPGQGADTEAFF,TGTGCCAGCAGCCCGGGACAGGGGGCTGACACTGAAGCTTTCTTT
TRBV30,many,TRBJ2-3,TRBD1,CAARDRLGTDTQYF,TGTGCCGCCAGGGACAGGTTAGGGACAGATACGCAGTATTTT
TRBV7-2,-,TRBJ2-1,-,CASSRAGTGNEQFF,TGTGCCAGCAGCCGAGCCGGGACGGGTAATGAGCAGTTCTTC
TRBV3-1,-,TRBJ2-1,-,CASSQYRSSYNEQFF,TGTGCCAGCAGCCAATACCGGAGCTCCTACAATGAGCAGTTCTTC
TRBV3-1,-,TRBJ2-7,TRBD2,CASSQEGSGTRFSYEQYF,TGTGCCAGCAGCCAAGAAGGTTCCGGGACTAGATTCTCCTACGAGCAGTACTTC
TRBV30,-,TRBJ1-1,TRBD1,CAWNRGGTEAFF,TGTGCCTGGAACAGGGGAGGAACTGAAGCTTTCTTT
TRBV10-3,-,TRBJ1-5,TRBD1,CAISEGIGTGNQPQHF,TGTGCCATCAGTGAAGGTATCGGGACAGGCAATCAGCCCCAGCATTTT
TRBV18,-,TRBJ2-7,TRBD1,CASSPPIENRGPYEQYF,TGTGCCAGCTCACCACCGATCGAAAACAGGGGGCCTTACGAGCAGTACTTC
TRBV5-1,many,TRBJ2-2,TRBD1,CASSKDRGTGELFF,TGCGCCAGCAGCAAGGACAGGGGCACCGGGGAGCTGTTTTTT
TRBV15,many,TRBJ1-4,-,CATRDSTTNEKLFF,TGTGCCACCAGAGACAGTACTACTAATGAAAAACTGTTTTTT
TRBV20-1,-,TRBJ1-5,-,CSAPPLQRDSNQPQHF,TGCAGTGCTCCCCCCTTACAGAGGGATAGCAATCAGCCCCAGCATTTT
TRBV15,-,TRBJ2-5,TRBD2,CATSRDPLREGRETQYF,TGTGCCACCAGCAGAGATCCCTTGCGGGAGGGCCGCGAGACCCAGTACTTC
TRBV2,many,TRBJ1-1,-,CASPVMRGRAFF,TGTGCCAGCCCGGTGATGAGAGGGAGGGCTTTCTTT
TRBV28,many,TRBJ2-5,TRBD1,CASSSTLSGTGGWAQYF,TGTGCCAGCAGCAGTACGCTCTCAGGGACAGGGGGTTGGGCCCAGTACTTC
TRBV2,-,TRBJ1-2,TRBD1,CASRGLGQPAGYGYTF,TGTGCCAGCAGGGGCTTGGGACAGCCCGCGGGATATGGCTACACCTTC
TRBV6-1,few,TRBJ1-5,-,CSSSRWGVTPSNQPQHF,TGTTCCAGCAGCAGGTGGGGGGTGACCCCGAGCAATCAGCCCCAGCATTTT
TRBV24-1,few,TRBJ1-1,-,CATRQNTEAFF,TGTGCCACCAGGCAGAACACTGAAGCTTTCTTT
TRBV5-4,many,TRBJ1-2,TRBD1,CASSQTGTGGYGYTF,TGTGCCAGCAGCCAAACCGGGACAGGGGGTTATGGCTACACCTTC
TRBV6-5,-,TRBJ1-5,-,CASSSGLGNQPQHF,TGTGCCAGCAGTTCAGGGCTGGGGAATCAGCCCCAGCATTTT
TRBV30,few,TRBJ2-7,TRBD2,CAWSVLAGDEQYF,TGTGCCTGGAGTGTACTAGCGGGAGACGAGCAGTACTTC
TRBV6-1,-,TRBJ2-1,TRBD2,CASSGTSGGPDEQFF,TGTGCCAGCAGTGGGACTAGCGGGGGGCCCGATGAGCAGTTCTTC
TRBV20-1,many,TRBJ2-1,TRBD2,CSVGMLAGRGDEQFF,TGCAGTGTGGGTATGCTAGCGGGGCGGGGTGATGAGCAGTTCTTC
TRBV12-3/TRBV12-4,-,TRBJ2-1,-,CASSLWGQGNEQFF,TGTGCCAGCAGTTTATGGGGTCAGGGCAATGAGCAGTTCTTC
TRBV20-1,-,TRBJ2-1,-,CSAHPTNEQFF,TGCAGTGCTCACCCAACCAATGAGCAGTTCTTC
TRBV3-1,once,TRBJ1-2,-,CASSQGGTLYGYTF,TGTGCCAGCAGCCAAGGTGGGACACTATATGGCTACACCTTC
TRBV20-1,-,TRBJ2-7,TRBD1,CSARDWDRGYEQYF,TGCAGTGCTAGAGATTGGGACAGGGGTTACGAGCAGTACTTC
TRBV11-1,many,TRBJ2-6,TRBD1,CASSSDRKGPPGANVLTF,TGTGCCAGCAGCTCGGACAGGAAAGGACCTCCTGGGGCCAACGTCCTGACTTTC
TRBV5-1,many,TRBJ1-2,-,CASSLYFGSEHGYTF,TGCGCCAGCAGCTTGTACTTCGGATCGGAACATGGCTACACCTTC
TRBV6-2/TRBV6-3,-,TRBJ2-3,-,CASSYSGGGPSDTQYF,TGTGCCAGCAGTTACTCCGGGGGAGGTCCCTCAGATACGCAGTATTTT
TRBV20-1,-,TRBJ2-7,-,CSARDGSGIYEQYF,TGCAGTGCTAGAGATGGGTCGGGCATATACGAGCAGTACTTC
TRBV6-2/TRBV6-3,many,TRBJ2-7,-,CASSYVLRKQYF,TGTGCCAGCAGTTACGTTCTACGGAAGCAGTACTTC
TRBV10-3,few,TRBJ1-2,-,CAISESNLEGYTF,TGTGCCATCAGTGAGTCGAACCTGGAGGGCTACACCTTC
TRBV6-2/TRBV6-3,-,TRBJ1-5,-,CASSYGGDHQPQHF,TGTGCCAGCAGTTACGGGGGGGATCATCAGCCCCAGCATTTT
TRBV5-1,-,TRBJ2-2,-,CASSTGTGTGELFF,TGCGCCAGCAGCACCGGGACGGGAACCGGGGAGCTGTTTTTT